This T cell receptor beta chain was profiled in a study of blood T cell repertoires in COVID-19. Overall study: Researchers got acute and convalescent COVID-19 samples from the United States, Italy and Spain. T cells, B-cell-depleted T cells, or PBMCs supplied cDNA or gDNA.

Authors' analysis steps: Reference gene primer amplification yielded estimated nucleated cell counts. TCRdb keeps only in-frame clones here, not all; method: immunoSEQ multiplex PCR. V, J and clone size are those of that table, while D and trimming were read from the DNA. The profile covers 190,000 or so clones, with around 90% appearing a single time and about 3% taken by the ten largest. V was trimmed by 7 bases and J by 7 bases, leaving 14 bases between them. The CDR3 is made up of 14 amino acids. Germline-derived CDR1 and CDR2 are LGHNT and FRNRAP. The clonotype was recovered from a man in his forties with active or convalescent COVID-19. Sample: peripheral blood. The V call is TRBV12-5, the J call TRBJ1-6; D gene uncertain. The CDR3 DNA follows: TGTGCTAGTGCCCCCTCGTCGGGGAATTCACCCCTCCACTTT. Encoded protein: CASAPSSGNSPLHF.